This TCR beta chain stems from a study of metastatic and nonmetastatic thyroid tumors. Trimming removed 7 bases from V and 11 bases from J, with 18 bases in between. CDR1 is SGHTS and CDR2 is YDEGEE in the germline V gene. The CDR3 length is 13 residues. Through MiXCR, TCRdb re-clonotyped the PCR reads. The sample yields around 18,000 clones, less than 35% seen once. No patient had received any treatment before thyroid surgery. Sample: tumor tissue. This chain uses TRBV5-8 with TRBJ1-4; D is unclear. The source is a female donor with papillary thyroid cancer or a benign thyroid nodule (not recorded which). Some clones in this sample may be carry-over from other donors' samples. Written as DNA, the CDR3 is TGTGCCAGCTCCACAGACGGATTCGGGAAACTGTTTTTT. This codes for CASSTDGFGKLFF.